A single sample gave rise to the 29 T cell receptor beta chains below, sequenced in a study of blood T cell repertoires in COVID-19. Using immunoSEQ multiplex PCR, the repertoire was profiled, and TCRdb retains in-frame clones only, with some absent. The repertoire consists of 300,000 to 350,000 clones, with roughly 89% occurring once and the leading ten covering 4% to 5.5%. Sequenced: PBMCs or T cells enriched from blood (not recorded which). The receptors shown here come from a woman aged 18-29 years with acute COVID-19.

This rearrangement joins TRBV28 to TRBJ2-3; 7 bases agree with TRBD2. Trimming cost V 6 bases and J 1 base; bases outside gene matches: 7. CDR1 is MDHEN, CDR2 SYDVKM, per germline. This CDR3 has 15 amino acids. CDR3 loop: CASSNPGRGTDTQYF. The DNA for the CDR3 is TGTGCCAGCAGCAATCCGGGGAGGGGCACAGATACGCAGTATTTT.

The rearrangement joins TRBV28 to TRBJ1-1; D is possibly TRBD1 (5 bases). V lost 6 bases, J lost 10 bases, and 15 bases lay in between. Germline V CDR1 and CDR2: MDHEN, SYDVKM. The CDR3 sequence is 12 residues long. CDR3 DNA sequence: TGTGCCAGCAGGGGCAGGGCCTTGAGAGCTTTCTTT. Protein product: CASRGRALRAFF.

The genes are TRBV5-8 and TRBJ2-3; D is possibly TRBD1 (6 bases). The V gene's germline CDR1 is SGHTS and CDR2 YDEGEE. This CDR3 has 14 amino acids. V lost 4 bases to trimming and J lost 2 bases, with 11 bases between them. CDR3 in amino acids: CASSAEGDTDTQYF. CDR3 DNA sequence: TGTGCCAGCAGCGCTGAGGGGGACACAGATACGCAGTATTTT. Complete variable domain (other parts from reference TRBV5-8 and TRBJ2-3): EAGVTQSPTHLIKTRGQQATLRCSPISGHTSVYWYQQALGLGLQFLLWYDEGEERNRGNFPPRFSGRQFPNYSSELNVNALELEDSALYLCASSAEGDTDTQYFGPGTRLTVL.

CDR3 loop: CASSYGQGPPNEQYF. The CDR3 bases are TGTGCCAGCAGTTACGGGCAGGGCCCCCCTAACGAGCAGTACTTC. The chain employs TRBV6-5 and TRBJ2-7; weak D call: TRBD1 (5 bases). The V gene's germline CDR1 is MNHEY and CDR2 SVGAGI. Trimming left V 2 bases short and J 5 bases short, with 16 bases between. This CDR3 comprises 15 residues.

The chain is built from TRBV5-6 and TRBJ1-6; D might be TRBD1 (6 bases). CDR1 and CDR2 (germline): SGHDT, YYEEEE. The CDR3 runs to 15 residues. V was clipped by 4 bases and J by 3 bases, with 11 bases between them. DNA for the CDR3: TGTGCCAGCAGCCTAGACAGGCTCTATAATTCACCCCTCCACTTT. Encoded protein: CASSLDRLYNSPLHF.

CDR3 sequence: CASREMTGGNYGYTF. In nucleotides, the CDR3 is TGTGCCAGCAGGGAAATGACAGGGGGGAACTATGGCTACACCTTC. The V and J genes are TRBV28 and TRBJ1-2; 9 bases are shared with TRBD1. From germline, CDR1 is MDHEN and CDR2 SYDVKM. Losses at the gene ends were 6 bases for V and 2 bases for J; bases not matched to a gene: 7. This CDR3 is 15 amino acids long.

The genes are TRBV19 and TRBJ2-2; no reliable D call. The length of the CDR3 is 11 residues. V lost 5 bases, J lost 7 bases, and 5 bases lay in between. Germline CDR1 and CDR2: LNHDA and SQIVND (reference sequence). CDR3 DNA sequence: TGTGCCAGTAGTGGGCGCGGGGAGCTGTTTTTT. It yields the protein CASSGRGELFF. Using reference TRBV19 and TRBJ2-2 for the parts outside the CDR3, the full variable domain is DGGITQSPKYLFRKEGQNVTLSCEQNLNHDAMYWYRQDPGQGLRLIYYSQIVNDFQKGDIAEGYSVSREKKESFPLTVTSAQKNPTAFYLCASSGRGELFFGEGSRLTVL.

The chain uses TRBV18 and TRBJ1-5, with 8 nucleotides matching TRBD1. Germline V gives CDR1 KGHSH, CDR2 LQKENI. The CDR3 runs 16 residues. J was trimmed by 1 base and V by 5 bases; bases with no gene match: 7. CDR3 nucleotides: TGTGCCAGCTCATCTGCGACAGGGGCGAGCAATCAGCCCCAGCATTTT. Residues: CASSSATGASNQPQHF. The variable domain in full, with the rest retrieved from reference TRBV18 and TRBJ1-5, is NAGVMQNPRHLVRRRGQEARLRCSPMKGHSHVYWYRQLPEEGLKFMVYLQKENIIDESGMPKERFSAEFPKEGPSILRIQQVVRGDSAAYFCASSSATGASNQPQHFGDGTRLSIL.

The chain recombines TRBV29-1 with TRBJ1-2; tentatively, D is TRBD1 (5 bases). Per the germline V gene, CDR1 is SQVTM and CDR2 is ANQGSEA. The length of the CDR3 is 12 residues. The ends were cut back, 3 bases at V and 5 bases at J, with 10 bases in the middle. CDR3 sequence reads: CSVDGGGYGYTF. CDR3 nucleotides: TGCAGCGTTGACGGGGGAGGGTATGGCTACACCTTC.

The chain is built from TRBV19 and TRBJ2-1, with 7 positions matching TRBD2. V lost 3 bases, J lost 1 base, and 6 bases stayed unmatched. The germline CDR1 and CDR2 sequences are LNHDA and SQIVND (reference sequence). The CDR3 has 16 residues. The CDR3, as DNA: TGTGCCAGTAGTATCCCGGGACTAAGTTCCTACAATGAGCAGTTCTTC. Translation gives CASSIPGLSSYNEQFF. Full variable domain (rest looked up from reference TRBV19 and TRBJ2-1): DGGITQSPKYLFRKEGQNVTLSCEQNLNHDAMYWYRQDPGQGLRLIYYSQIVNDFQKGDIAEGYSVSREKKESFPLTVTSAQKNPTAFYLCASSIPGLSSYNEQFFGPGTRLTVL.

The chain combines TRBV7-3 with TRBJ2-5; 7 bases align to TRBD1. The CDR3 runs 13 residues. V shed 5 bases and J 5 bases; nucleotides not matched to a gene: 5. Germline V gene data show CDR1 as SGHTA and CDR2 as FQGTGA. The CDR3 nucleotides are TGTGCCAGCAGCCCACAGGGGTTGGAGACCCAGTACTTC. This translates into CASSPQGLETQYF.

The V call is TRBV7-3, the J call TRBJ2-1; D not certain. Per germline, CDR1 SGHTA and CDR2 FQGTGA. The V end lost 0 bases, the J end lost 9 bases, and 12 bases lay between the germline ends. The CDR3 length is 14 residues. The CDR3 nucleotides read TGTGCCAGCAGCTTAACGTCCCAGTCTGGTGAGCAGTTCTTC. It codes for CASSLTSQSGEQFF. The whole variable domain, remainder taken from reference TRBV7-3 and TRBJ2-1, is GAGVSQTPSNKVTEKGKYVELRCDPISGHTALYWYRQSLGQGPEFLIYFQGTGAADDSGLPNDRFFAVRPEGSVSTLKIQRTERGDSAVYLCASSLTSQSGEQFFGPGTRLTVL.

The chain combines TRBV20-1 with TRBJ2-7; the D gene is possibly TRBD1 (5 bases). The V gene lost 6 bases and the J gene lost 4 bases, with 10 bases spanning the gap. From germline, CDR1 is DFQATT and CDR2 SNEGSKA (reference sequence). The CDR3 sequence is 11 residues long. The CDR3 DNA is TGCAGTGCGGAACAGGTATACGAGCAGTACTTC. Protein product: CSAEQVYEQYF.

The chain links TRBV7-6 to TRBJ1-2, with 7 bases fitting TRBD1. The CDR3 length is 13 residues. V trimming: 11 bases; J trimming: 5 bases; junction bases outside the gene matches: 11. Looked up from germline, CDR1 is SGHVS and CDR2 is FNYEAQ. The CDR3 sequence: CAVTGDLVYGYTF. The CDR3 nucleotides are TGTGCCGTTACAGGGGATCTGGTTTATGGCTACACCTTC. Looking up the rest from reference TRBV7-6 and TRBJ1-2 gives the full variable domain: GAGVSQSPRYKVTKRGQDVALRCDPISGHVSLYWYRQALGQGPEFLTYFNYEAQQDKSGLPNDRFSAERPEGSISTLTIQRTEQRDSAMYRCAVTGDLVYGYTFGSGTRLTVV.

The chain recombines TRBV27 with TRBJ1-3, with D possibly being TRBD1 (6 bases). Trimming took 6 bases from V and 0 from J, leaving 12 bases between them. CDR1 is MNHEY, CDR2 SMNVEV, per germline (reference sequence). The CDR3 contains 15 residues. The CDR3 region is CASSPTGSSGNTIYF. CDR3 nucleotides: TGTGCCAGCAGCCCCACAGGGAGCTCTGGAAACACCATATATTTT.

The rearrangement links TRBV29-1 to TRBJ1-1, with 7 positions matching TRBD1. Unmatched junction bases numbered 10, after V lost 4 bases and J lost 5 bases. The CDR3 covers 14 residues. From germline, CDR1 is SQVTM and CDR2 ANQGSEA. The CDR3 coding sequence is TGCAGCGTTGCAAGGACAGGTGAGGGTACTGAAGCTTTCTTT. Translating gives CSVARTGEGTEAFF. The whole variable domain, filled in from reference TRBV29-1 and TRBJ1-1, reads SAVISQKPSRDICQRGTSLTIQCQVDSQVTMMFWYRQQPGQSLTLIATANQGSEATYESGFVIDKFPISRPNLTFSTLTVSNMSPEDSSIYLCSVARTGEGTEAFFGQGTRLTVV.

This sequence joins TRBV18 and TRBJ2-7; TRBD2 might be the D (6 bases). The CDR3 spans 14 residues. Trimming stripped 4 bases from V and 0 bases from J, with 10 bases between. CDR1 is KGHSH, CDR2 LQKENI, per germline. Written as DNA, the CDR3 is TGTGCCAGCTCACGGGGGGACTTCTCCTACGAGCAGTACTTC. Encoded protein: CASSRGDFSYEQYF.

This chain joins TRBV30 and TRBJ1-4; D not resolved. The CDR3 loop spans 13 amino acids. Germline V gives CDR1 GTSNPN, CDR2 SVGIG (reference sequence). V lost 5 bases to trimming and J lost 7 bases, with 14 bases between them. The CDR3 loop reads CAWGREGSEKLFF. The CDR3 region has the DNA TGTGCCTGGGGGAGAGAAGGGAGTGAAAAACTGTTTTTT.

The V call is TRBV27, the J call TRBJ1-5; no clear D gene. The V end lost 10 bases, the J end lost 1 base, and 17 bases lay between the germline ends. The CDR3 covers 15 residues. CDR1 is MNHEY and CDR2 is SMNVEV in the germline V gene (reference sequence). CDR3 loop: CATRDETASNQPQHF. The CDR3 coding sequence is TGTGCCACCAGAGACGAGACTGCCAGCAATCAGCCCCAGCATTTT.

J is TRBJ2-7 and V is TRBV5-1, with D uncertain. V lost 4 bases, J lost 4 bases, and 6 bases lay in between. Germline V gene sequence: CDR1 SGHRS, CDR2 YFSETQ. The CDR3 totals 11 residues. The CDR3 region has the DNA TGCGCCAGCAGCACCGAGTACGAGCAGTACTTC. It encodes CASSTEYEQYF. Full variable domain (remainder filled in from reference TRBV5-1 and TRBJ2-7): KAGVTQTPRYLIKTRGQQVTLSCSPISGHRSVSWYQQTPGQGLQFLFEYFSETQRNKGNFPGRFSGRQFSNSRSEMNVSTLELGDSALYLCASSTEYEQYFGPGTRLTVT.

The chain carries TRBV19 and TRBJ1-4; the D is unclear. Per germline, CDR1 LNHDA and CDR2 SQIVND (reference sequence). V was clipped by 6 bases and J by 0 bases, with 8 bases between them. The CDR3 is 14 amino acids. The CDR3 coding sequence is TGTGCCAGTAGGCGGGCGGCAACTAATGAAAAACTGTTTTTT. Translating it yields CASRRAATNEKLFF.

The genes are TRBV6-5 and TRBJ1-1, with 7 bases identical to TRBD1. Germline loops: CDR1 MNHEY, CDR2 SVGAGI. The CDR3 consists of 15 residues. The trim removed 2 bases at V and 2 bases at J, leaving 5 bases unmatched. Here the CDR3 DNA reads TGTGCCAGCAGTTACCTAGGGGGCCTAAACACTGAAGCTTTCTTT. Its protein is CASSYLGGLNTEAFF.

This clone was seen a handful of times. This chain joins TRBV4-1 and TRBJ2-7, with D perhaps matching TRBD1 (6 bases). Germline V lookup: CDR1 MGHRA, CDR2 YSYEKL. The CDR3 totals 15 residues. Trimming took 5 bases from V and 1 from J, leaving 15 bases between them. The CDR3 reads CASSYPDRLSYEQYF. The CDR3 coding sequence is TGCGCCAGCAGCTACCCGGACAGACTTTCCTACGAGCAGTACTTC.

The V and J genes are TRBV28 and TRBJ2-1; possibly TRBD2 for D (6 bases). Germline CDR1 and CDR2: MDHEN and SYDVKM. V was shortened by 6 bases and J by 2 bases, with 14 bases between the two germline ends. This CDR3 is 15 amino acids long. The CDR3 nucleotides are TGTGCCAGCAGCCCTACGACTAGAACCTACAATGAGCAGTTCTTC. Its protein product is CASSPTTRTYNEQFF. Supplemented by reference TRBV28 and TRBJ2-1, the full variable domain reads DVKVTQSSRYLVKRTGEKVFLECVQDMDHENMFWYRQDPGLGLRLIYFSYDVKMKEKGDIPEGYSVSREKKERFSLILESASTNQTSMYLCASSPTTRTYNEQFFGPGTRLTVL.

CDR3 sequence reads: CASTGDGGMNTEAFF. CDR3 DNA sequence: TGTGCCAGCACCGGTGACGGGGGGATGAACACTGAAGCTTTCTTT. The rearrangement uses TRBV5-5 and TRBJ1-1; D possibly corresponds to TRBD1 (5 bases). The germline CDR1 and CDR2 sequences are SGHKS and YYEKEE (reference sequence). The CDR3 loop spans 15 amino acids. V was cut by 6 bases and J by 0 bases, with 15 bases left in between.

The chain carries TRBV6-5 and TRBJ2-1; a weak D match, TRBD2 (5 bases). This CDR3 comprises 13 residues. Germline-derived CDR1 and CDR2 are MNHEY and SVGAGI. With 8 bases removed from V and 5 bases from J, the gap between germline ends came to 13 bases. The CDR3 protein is CASSGSNNNEQFF. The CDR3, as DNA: TGTGCCAGCTCGGGGTCGAATAACAATGAGCAGTTCTTC.

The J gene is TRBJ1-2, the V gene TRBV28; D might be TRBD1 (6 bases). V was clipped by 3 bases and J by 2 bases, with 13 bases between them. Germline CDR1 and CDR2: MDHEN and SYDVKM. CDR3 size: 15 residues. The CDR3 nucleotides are TGTGCCAGCAGTTTGTCCGGGGGGCCAAACTATGGCTACACCTTC. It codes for CASSLSGGPNYGYTF.

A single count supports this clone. The CDR3 here is CASSRQAAISNQPQHF. CDR3 bases: TGTGCCAGTAGTCGTCAAGCGGCGATTAGCAATCAGCCCCAGCATTTT. The chain has TRBV19 and TRBJ1-5; D unclear. V was cut by 5 bases and J by 0 bases, with 14 bases left in between. This CDR3 region has 16 residues. Germline-derived CDR1 and CDR2 are LNHDA and SQIVND (reference sequence).

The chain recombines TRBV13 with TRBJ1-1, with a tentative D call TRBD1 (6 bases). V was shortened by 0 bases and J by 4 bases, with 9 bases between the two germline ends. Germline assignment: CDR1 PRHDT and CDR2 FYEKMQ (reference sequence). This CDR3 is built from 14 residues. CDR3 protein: CASSLGRGGTEAFF. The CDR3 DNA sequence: TGTGCCAGCAGCTTAGGCAGGGGTGGCACTGAAGCTTTCTTT. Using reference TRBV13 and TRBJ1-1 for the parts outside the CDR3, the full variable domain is AAGVIQSPRHLIKEKRETATLKCYPIPRHDTVYWYQQGPGQDPQFLISFYEKMQSDKGSIPDRFSAQQFSDYHSELNMSSLELGDSALYFCASSLGRGGTEAFFGQGTRLTVV.